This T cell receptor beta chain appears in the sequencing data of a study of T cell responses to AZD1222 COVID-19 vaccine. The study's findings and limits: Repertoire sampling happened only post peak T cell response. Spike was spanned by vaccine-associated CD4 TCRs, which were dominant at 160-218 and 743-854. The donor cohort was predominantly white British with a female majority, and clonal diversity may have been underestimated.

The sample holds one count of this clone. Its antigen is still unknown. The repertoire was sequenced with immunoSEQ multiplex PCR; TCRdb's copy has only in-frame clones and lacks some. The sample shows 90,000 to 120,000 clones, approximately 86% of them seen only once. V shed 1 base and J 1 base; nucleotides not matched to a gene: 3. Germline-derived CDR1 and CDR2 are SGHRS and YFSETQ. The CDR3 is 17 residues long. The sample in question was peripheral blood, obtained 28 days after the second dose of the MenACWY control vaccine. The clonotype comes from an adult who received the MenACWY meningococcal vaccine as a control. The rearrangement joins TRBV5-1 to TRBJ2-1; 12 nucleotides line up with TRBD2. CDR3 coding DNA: TGCGCCAGCAGCTTGCTAGCGGGGGGGGCTTCCTACAATGAGCAGTTCTTC. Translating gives CASSLLAGGASYNEQFF.